This TCR beta chain was sequenced during a study of vaccination and CD4 T cells after COVID-19. The Oncomine TCR Beta short-read assay was applied to DNA of cultured CD4+ T cells. TCRdb used MiXCR to reprocess the PCR reads, holding one entry per CDR3 protein. The sample contains 20,000 to 25,000 distinct CDR3 sequences, approximately 67% of which appear only once. This CDR3 has 17 amino acids. V lost 8 bases and J lost 3, with 25 bases in between. Germline V gives CDR1 SGHNT, CDR2 YENEEA. Notes on this clonotype: Its antigen is unidentified.

Regarding treatment: roughly 11-day PBMC culture with coronavirus spike peptide pools or control peptides (ViraFEST assay). This chain joins TRBV11-3 and TRBJ1-2; tentative D call: TRBD1 (5 bases). This specimen was CD4+ T cells from blood, cultured in vitro, taken after SARS-CoV-2 vaccination. This TCR was recovered from a human donor who received a COVID-19 vaccine. The chain's CDR3 is CASGKRGGGTGYYGYTF. Written as DNA, the CDR3 is TGTGCCAGCGGCAAGAGAGGAGGAGGGACGGGGTACTATGGCTACACCTTC.